The rows below give T cell receptor beta chains drawn from one sample of a study of Ad26.COV2.S vaccination and SARS-CoV-2 variants. TCRdb's table, derived via immunoSEQ multiplex PCR, lists solely in-frame clones and lacks some. Of 200,000 to 300,000 clones listed, roughly 90% are singletons. Specimen: peripheral blood, collected in a trial of Ad26.COV2.S vaccine versus placebo. Receptor source: a person aged 18-65 years who received the Ad26.COV2.S COVID-19 vaccine or a placebo. Each CDR3 is given with its conserved first and last residue. Fields, in order: J gene, clone size, D gene, CDR3 length, V gene, CDR3 DNA, CDR3 protein. The D gene is left open where the match is weak. Size is stated for part of the rows, as once, few or many counts, or as a class when the clone is expanded.

j_gene: TRBJ2-3; abundance: NA; d_gene: NA; len: 14; v_gene: TRBV5-8; CDR3nt: TGTGCCAGCAGCCCAGGGCCAGGGCCCGATACGCAGTATTTT; CDR3aa: CASSPGPGPDTQYF
j_gene: TRBJ2-1; abundance: NA; d_gene: NA; len: 14; v_gene: TRBV13; CDR3nt: TGTGCCAGCAGCATTCTCCAATTAGGGAATGAGCAGTTCTTC; CDR3aa: CASSILQLGNEQFF
j_gene: TRBJ1-5; abundance: NA; d_gene: NA; len: 15; v_gene: TRBV5-8; CDR3nt: TGTGCCAGCAGCATAGATTGGGGTGTTAATCAGCCCCAGCATTTT; CDR3aa: CASSIDWGVNQPQHF
j_gene: TRBJ2-5; abundance: NA; d_gene: NA; len: 15; v_gene: TRBV7-9; CDR3nt: TGTGCCAGCAGCTTAGCGGGAGGTGCCCAAGAGACCCAGTACTTC; CDR3aa: CASSLAGGAQETQYF
j_gene: TRBJ2-6; abundance: NA; d_gene: NA; len: 12; v_gene: TRBV19; CDR3nt: TGTGCCAGTAGTCCTGGGGCCAACGTCCTGACTTTC; CDR3aa: CASSPGANVLTF
j_gene: TRBJ2-7; abundance: NA; d_gene: TRBD2; len: 15; v_gene: TRBV19; CDR3nt: TGTGCCAGTAGTAGGTCTAGCGGGGAGTCCTACGAGCAGTACTTC; CDR3aa: CASSRSSGESYEQYF
j_gene: TRBJ2-1; abundance: NA; d_gene: TRBD1; len: 16; v_gene: TRBV28; CDR3nt: TGTGCCAGCAGCTATCCGGGACAGGGTATTGTTGGTGAGCAGTTCTTC; CDR3aa: CASSYPGQGIVGEQFF
j_gene: TRBJ2-5; abundance: few; d_gene: TRBD2; len: 15; v_gene: TRBV6-5; CDR3nt: TGTGCCAGCAGTCCAGCGGGAGAGGGGCAAGAGACCCAGTACTTC; CDR3aa: CASSPAGEGQETQYF
j_gene: TRBJ2-1; abundance: once; d_gene: NA; len: 15; v_gene: TRBV28; CDR3nt: TGTGCCAGCCGTACTTCCGGGACGGGGGTAGGTGAGCAGTTCTTC; CDR3aa: CASRTSGTGVGEQFF
j_gene: TRBJ1-4; abundance: NA; d_gene: NA; len: 14; v_gene: TRBV19; CDR3nt: TGTGCCAGTAGTATCAGACCACAACCAGGGGAACTGTTTTTT; CDR3aa: CASSIRPQPGELFF
j_gene: TRBJ1-1; abundance: few; d_gene: NA; len: 13; v_gene: TRBV30; CDR3nt: TGTGCCTGGAAGACTGGGCCAGGCACTGAAGCTTTCTTT; CDR3aa: CAWKTGPGTEAFF
j_gene: TRBJ2-7; abundance: NA; d_gene: NA; len: 12; v_gene: TRBV2; CDR3nt: TGTGCCGGAGGTCCCGGCCCCTACGAGCAGTACTTC; CDR3aa: CAGGPGPYEQYF
j_gene: TRBJ1-4; abundance: NA; d_gene: TRBD1; len: 14; v_gene: TRBV5-1; CDR3nt: TGCGCCAGCAGCGGGGGGACAGTTAATGAAAAACTGTTTTTT; CDR3aa: CASSGGTVNEKLFF
j_gene: TRBJ1-2; abundance: NA; d_gene: NA; len: 13; v_gene: TRBV13; CDR3nt: TGTGCCAGCAGCTTAGGGGCGTACTATGGCTACACCTTC; CDR3aa: CASSLGAYYGYTF
j_gene: TRBJ2-1; abundance: NA; d_gene: NA; len: 13; v_gene: TRBV18; CDR3nt: TGTGCCAGCTCCCCTCGGGGAGAGAATGAGCAGTTCTTC; CDR3aa: CASSPRGENEQFF
j_gene: TRBJ2-3; abundance: once; d_gene: TRBD2; len: 16; v_gene: TRBV4-2; CDR3nt: TGTGCCAGCAGCCAAGAAACGGGAGGGAGCACAGATACGCAGTATTTT; CDR3aa: CASSQETGGSTDTQYF
j_gene: TRBJ2-1; abundance: once; d_gene: TRBD2; len: 17; v_gene: TRBV4-1; CDR3nt: TGCGCCAGCAGCCAAGGGTCTAGCGGGGGGACCTACAATGAGCAGTTCTTC; CDR3aa: CASSQGSSGGTYNEQFF
j_gene: TRBJ1-2; abundance: NA; d_gene: TRBD1; len: 14; v_gene: TRBV6-2/TRBV6-3; CDR3nt: TGTGCCAGCAGTTCACTCCGGGACAGACGTGGCTACACCTTC; CDR3aa: CASSSLRDRRGYTF
j_gene: TRBJ2-3; abundance: NA; d_gene: NA; len: 15; v_gene: TRBV11-2; CDR3nt: TGTGCCAGCAGCTTAGCGACGCCCACCTTTGATACGCAGTATTTT; CDR3aa: CASSLATPTFDTQYF
j_gene: TRBJ2-3; abundance: NA; d_gene: TRBD2; len: 15; v_gene: TRBV6-5; CDR3nt: TGTGCCAGCAGGGAGACTAGCGGGTACACAGATACGCAGTATTTT; CDR3aa: CASRETSGYTDTQYF
j_gene: TRBJ1-5; abundance: NA; d_gene: NA; len: 13; v_gene: TRBV12-3/TRBV12-4; CDR3nt: TGTGCCAGCAGTTTACAGGGGCATCAGCCCCAGCATTTT; CDR3aa: CASSLQGHQPQHF
j_gene: TRBJ1-5; abundance: NA; d_gene: TRBD1; len: 15; v_gene: TRBV3-1/TRBV3-2; CDR3nt: TGTGCCAGCAGCCAAGACACAGGGGGTCGTCAGCCCCAGCATTTT; CDR3aa: CASSQDTGGRQPQHF
j_gene: TRBJ1-6; abundance: NA; d_gene: TRBD1; len: 15; v_gene: TRBV5-1; CDR3nt: TGCGCCAGCAGCTTGGGGACAGGTGGGAATTCACCCCTCCACTTT; CDR3aa: CASSLGTGGNSPLHF
j_gene: TRBJ2-1; abundance: once; d_gene: NA; len: 14; v_gene: TRBV15; CDR3nt: TGTGCCACCAGCAGTAGGAAGGTAGGCAATGAGCAGTTCTTC; CDR3aa: CATSSRKVGNEQFF
j_gene: TRBJ2-7; abundance: NA; d_gene: NA; len: 14; v_gene: TRBV5-6; CDR3nt: TGTGCCAGCAGCTTCCCGGGACTTCCCTACGAGCAGTACTTC; CDR3aa: CASSFPGLPYEQYF
j_gene: TRBJ1-5; abundance: NA; d_gene: NA; len: 12; v_gene: TRBV15; CDR3nt: TGTGCCACCAGCACAGGGTTCCAGCCCCAGCATTTT; CDR3aa: CATSTGFQPQHF
j_gene: TRBJ2-7; abundance: NA; d_gene: TRBD1; len: 15; v_gene: TRBV4-3; CDR3nt: TGCGCCAGCAGCCAAGATCTAGGACAGGGGGCGACGCAGTACTTC; CDR3aa: CASSQDLGQGATQYF
j_gene: TRBJ1-2; abundance: NA; d_gene: NA; len: 15; v_gene: TRBV5-6; CDR3nt: TGTGCCAGCAGCTTGGAGGACAGCAGTAACTATGGCTACACCTTC; CDR3aa: CASSLEDSSNYGYTF
j_gene: TRBJ1-1; abundance: NA; d_gene: NA; len: 12; v_gene: TRBV7-9; CDR3nt: TGTGCCAGCAGTGGCGAGGGGGCTGAAGCTTTCTTT; CDR3aa: CASSGEGAEAFF
j_gene: TRBJ2-7; abundance: NA; d_gene: NA; len: 15; v_gene: TRBV7-8; CDR3nt: TGTGCCAGCAGCTTACCGCGGGACCCCTCCTACGAGCAGTACTTC; CDR3aa: CASSLPRDPSYEQYF
j_gene: TRBJ1-3; abundance: NA; d_gene: NA; len: 14; v_gene: TRBV15; CDR3nt: TGTGCCACCAGCAGGACCATGGGGAGTGGAACCATATATTTT; CDR3aa: CATSRTMGSGTIYF
j_gene: TRBJ2-3; abundance: NA; d_gene: TRBD1; len: 16; v_gene: TRBV28; CDR3nt: TGTGCCAGCAGTGCGGGACAGGGGGATTTGACAGATACGCAGTATTTT; CDR3aa: CASSAGQGDLTDTQYF
j_gene: TRBJ2-5; abundance: NA; d_gene: TRBD1; len: 12; v_gene: TRBV29-1; CDR3nt: TGCAGCGTTGAGACAGGGATAGAGACCCAGTACTTC; CDR3aa: CSVETGIETQYF
j_gene: TRBJ2-3; abundance: NA; d_gene: TRBD1; len: 15; v_gene: TRBV13; CDR3nt: TGTGCCAGCAGCTTAGCCGGGACAGGCACAGATACGCAGTATTTT; CDR3aa: CASSLAGTGTDTQYF
j_gene: TRBJ1-1; abundance: NA; d_gene: TRBD1; len: 16; v_gene: TRBV28; CDR3nt: TGTGCCAGCAGGGGGGCCGGGACAGGGTTTACCTATGAGGCTTTCTTT; CDR3aa: CASRGAGTGFTYEAFF
j_gene: TRBJ2-1; abundance: NA; d_gene: NA; len: 13; v_gene: TRBV7-6; CDR3nt: TGTGCCAGCAGCTTAGCGAGGAGCAATGAGCAGTTCTTC; CDR3aa: CASSLARSNEQFF
j_gene: TRBJ2-1; abundance: NA; d_gene: TRBD2; len: 20; v_gene: TRBV10-2; CDR3nt: TGCGCCAGCAGTGAGTCGGAGGTGGCTAGCGGGGTTCGCTCCTACAATGAGCAGTTCTTC; CDR3aa: CASSESEVASGVRSYNEQFF